This T cell receptor beta chain was captured by sequencing in a study of blood T cells in healthy people across ages. Per the germline V gene, CDR1 is MDHEN and CDR2 is SYDVKM. Trimming removed 4 bases from V and 4 bases from J; junction bases left unmatched: 4. CDR3 size: 15 residues. For the second PCR, which ran for roughly 7 to 11 cycles, a sample-barcoded 5' primer and a J-beta primer mix were used. TCRdb called the 5' RACE reads again in MiXCR, with one record for every CDR3 protein. The data contain more than 700,000 distinct CDR3 sequences, roughly 50% of them singletons. The V and J genes are TRBV28 and TRBJ2-3; the match to TRBD1 covers 11 bases. The origin of this receptor is a man at least 80 years old in good health. Material: blood. CDR3 region: CASSSRTGGPDTQYF. The CDR3 coding sequence is TGTGCCAGCAGTTCCCGGACAGGGGGCCCAGATACGCAGTATTTT.